The 25 T cell receptor beta chains given below trace back to one sample, sequenced in a study of cytomegalovirus exposure and HLA in healthy donors. The PCR made use of 60 Vbeta and 13 Jbeta primers. The repertoire was sequenced with immunoSEQ multiplex PCR; TCRdb's copy has only in-frame clones and lacks some. The table records some 80,000 clones, roughly 65% of them present only once. Sequenced input: PBMCs. These receptors all come from a male donor in good health and CMV-seropositive.

CDR3 sequence (DNA): TGTGCCAGCAGCCGAATAGCGGAGGGAAGAGGCTACGAGCAGTACTTC. Its translation: CASSRIAEGRGYEQYF. The chain uses TRBV7-2 and TRBJ2-7, with D possibly being TRBD2 (6 bases). Germline CDR1 reads SGHTA; CDR2 reads FQGNSA. V was trimmed by 5 bases and J by 3 bases, leaving 20 bases between them. The CDR3 is 16 amino acids.

The V and J genes are TRBV5-4 and TRBJ2-2; no definite D call. Looked up from germline, CDR1 is SGHNT and CDR2 is YYREEE (reference sequence). The CDR3 is 14 residues long. V lost 4 bases to trimming and J lost 5 bases, with 12 bases between them. CDR3 bases: TGTGCCAGCAGCCCTAGAGAAGCGACCGGGGAGCTGTTTTTT. Its translation: CASSPREATGELFF.

J is TRBJ2-1 and V is TRBV6-5, with 7 bases lining up with TRBD1. The germline V gene encodes CDR1 MNHEY and CDR2 SVGAGI. The length of the CDR3 is 13 residues. Trimming at V came to 6 bases and at J to 6 bases, leaving 5 bases not matched to a gene. The CDR3 sequence is CASRRQGSNEQFF. CDR3 in DNA: TGTGCCAGCAGGCGACAGGGAAGCAATGAGCAGTTCTTC.

This clone was observed once. The chain has TRBV7-8 and TRBJ1-5, with D unclear. CDR3 length: 12 residues. V was pared by 5 bases and J by 5 bases, with 7 bases between. Germline V gene lookup returns CDR1 SGHVS and CDR2 FQNEAQ. CDR3 bases: TGTGCCAGCAGCGTACTAGATCAGCCCCAGCATTTT. It codes for CASSVLDQPQHF.

V is TRBV6-1 and J is TRBJ1-5, with a tentative D call TRBD1 (5 bases). The CDR3 covers 15 residues. Looked up from germline, CDR1 is MNHNS and CDR2 is SASEGT. V shed 0 bases and J shed 2 bases, with 8 bases lying between them. The CDR3 reads CASSEAGGGNQPQHF. CDR3 bases: TGTGCCAGCAGTGAAGCGGGAGGGGGCAATCAGCCCCAGCATTTT.

The chain uses TRBV30 and TRBJ2-4; D unresolved. Germline V lookup: CDR1 GTSNPN, CDR2 SVGIG (reference sequence). This CDR3 has 14 amino acids. Trimming pared 8 bases from V and 5 bases from J, leaving 19 bases between. CDR3 sequence reads: CALQPSVTQNIQYF. The CDR3 DNA reads TGTGCCCTACAGCCCTCCGTTACTCAAAACATTCAGTACTTC.

This chain joins TRBV29-1 and TRBJ1-5; perhaps TRBD1 as D (6 bases). Germline-derived CDR1 and CDR2 are SQVTM and ANQGSEA. The length of the CDR3 is 13 residues. Trimming removed 5 bases from V and 9 bases from J, with 17 bases in between. CDR3 sequence: CSVRIQGPGPQHF. The CDR3 DNA follows: TGCAGCGTTAGGATACAGGGACCCGGGCCCCAGCATTTT.

The DNA of the CDR3 is TGCGCCAGCAGCTTTCGGACTAGCGGGGGCACTTACAATGAGCAGTTCTTC. It specifies CASSFRTSGGTYNEQFF. The rearrangement uses TRBV5-1 and TRBJ2-1, with 13 bases fitting TRBD2. The CDR3 has 17 residues. CDR1 and CDR2 (germline): SGHRS, YFSETQ. The trim removed 2 bases at V and 4 bases at J, leaving 6 bases unmatched. The whole variable domain, filled in from reference TRBV5-1 and TRBJ2-1, reads KAGVTQTPRYLIKTRGQQVTLSCSPISGHRSVSWYQQTPGQGLQFLFEYFSETQRNKGNFPGRFSGRQFSNSRSEMNVSTLELGDSALYLCASSFRTSGGTYNEQFFGPGTRLTVL.

The chain uses TRBV9 and TRBJ2-3; no clear D. The CDR3 sequence is 15 residues long. V was pared by 1 base and J by 2 bases, with 11 bases between. Per the germline V gene, CDR1 is SGDLS and CDR2 is YYNGEE. The CDR3 coding sequence is TGTGCCAGCAGCGTATCGACATCGCCCACAGATACGCAGTATTTT. As protein: CASSVSTSPTDTQYF. The whole variable domain, filled in from reference TRBV9 and TRBJ2-3, reads DSGVTQTPKHLITATGQRVTLRCSPRSGDLSVYWYQQSLDQGLQFLIQYYNGEERAKGNILERFSAQQFPDLHSELNLSSLELGDSALYFCASSVSTSPTDTQYFGPGTRLTVL.

This clone was observed a single time. V and J are TRBV2 and TRBJ2-7; D is possibly TRBD2 (5 bases). Germline-derived CDR1 and CDR2 are SNHLY and FYNNEI. V was shortened by 0 bases and J by 12 bases, with 15 bases between the two germline ends. This CDR3 has 13 residues. In DNA, the CDR3 is TGTGCCAGCAGTGAAGCGGAACACGGAGGATTGTACTTC. It encodes CASSEAEHGGLYF.

The DNA of the CDR3 is TGTGCCAGCAGCATCCTAGGGGATCAGCCCCAGCATTTT. Protein sequence: CASSILGDQPQHF. V gene TRBV7-6 combines with J gene TRBJ1-5, with D tentatively TRBD1 (5 bases). The germline CDR1 and CDR2 sequences are SGHVS and FNYEAQ. The CDR3 consists of 13 residues. Trimming removed 5 bases from V and 5 bases from J, with 10 bases in between.

J is TRBJ2-1 and V is TRBV5-4, with a possible D match to TRBD2 (6 bases). The CDR3 spans 15 residues. Trimming removed 5 bases from V and 10 bases from J, with 22 bases in between. Germline CDR1 and CDR2: SGHNT and YYREEE (reference sequence). The DNA of the CDR3 is TGTGCCAGCAGGGGGGGTGGGGGAATAACGGGAGAGCAGTTCTTC. It codes for CASRGGGGITGEQFF.

This clone appeared a single time. The CDR3 spells CAWSKSSAGYTF. DNA of the CDR3: TGTGCCTGGAGTAAAAGTTCCGCGGGCTACACCTTC. The chain links TRBV30 to TRBJ1-2, with unresolved D. Germline V CDR1 and CDR2: GTSNPN, SVGIG (reference sequence). There are 12 residues in the CDR3. Between the trimmed V and J ends, which lost 2 bases and 8 bases, there was a span of 12 bases.

V usage is TRBV5-1 and J usage is TRBJ2-3; tentative D call: TRBD2 (6 bases). The CDR3 length is 14 residues. CDR1 SGHRS and CDR2 YFSETQ come from the germline V gene. Between the trimmed V and J ends, which lost 4 bases and 0 bases, there was a span of 9 bases. CDR3 sequence reads: CASSLSGSTDTQYF. The CDR3 coding sequence is TGCGCCAGCAGCCTTAGCGGAAGCACAGATACGCAGTATTTT.

The chain is built from TRBV10-3 and TRBJ2-7; D possibly corresponds to TRBD2 (5 bases). V lost 6 bases to trimming and J lost 3 bases, with 9 bases between them. The CDR3 loop spans 12 amino acids. CDR1 is ENHRY, CDR2 SYGVKD, per germline. The DNA of the CDR3 is TGTGCCATCAGCGGTAGCGACTACGAGCAGTACTTC. Amino acid sequence: CAISGSDYEQYF.

The gene calls are TRBV28 and TRBJ1-1, with 7 bases aligning to TRBD1. Germline-derived CDR1 and CDR2 are MDHEN and SYDVKM. The length of the CDR3 is 13 residues. J lost 5 bases, V lost 6 bases, and 6 bases had no gene match. CDR3 region: CASRTQGTTEAFF. The CDR3 DNA reads as TGTGCCAGCAGGACACAGGGGACAACTGAAGCTTTCTTT.

This clone was detected only once. The germline gene is not matched at one end of the junction; a read error may be the cause. This rearrangement joins TRBV7-7 to TRBJ2-1, with TRBD2 matching 11 bases. The CDR3 contains 15 residues. The germline V gene encodes CDR1 SSHAT and CDR2 FNYEAQ (reference sequence). CDR3 sequence: CASSDGTSGYNEQFF. The CDR3 DNA sequence: TGTGCTAGCAGCGACGGGACTAGCGGTTACAATGAGCAGTTCTTC.

As concerns this clone: A junction end diverges from the germline sequence, so it may reflect a read error. The chain couples TRBV7-9 to TRBJ1-2, with D possibly being TRBD1 (5 bases). The length of the CDR3 is 12 residues. Germline CDR1 SEHNR, CDR2 FQNEAQ (reference sequence). Here the CDR3 DNA reads TGTGCCAGCAGCTTACAGGGCCTTGGCTACACTTTC. Amino acids: CASSLQGLGYTF.

The genes are TRBV9 and TRBJ2-5; the match to TRBD1 covers 9 bases. With V trimmed by 3 bases and J by 1 base, 7 bases remained unmatched. CDR1 and CDR2 (germline): SGDLS, YYNGEE. The CDR3 is 16 residues long. The CDR3 bases are TGTGCCAGCAGCGGATTGACAGGGGGGGCCCAAGAGACCCAGTACTTC. It specifies CASSGLTGGAQETQYF.

The DNA of the CDR3 is TGTGCCAGCAGCCCTCTGACTAGTGCAGATACGCAGTATTTT. Translated: CASSPLTSADTQYF. V and J are TRBV5-4 and TRBJ2-3, with D possibly being TRBD2 (6 bases). The V end lost 4 bases, the J end lost 4 bases, and 13 bases lay between the germline ends. The CDR3 covers 14 residues. The germline CDR1 and CDR2 sequences are SGHNT and YYREEE (reference sequence).

The V and J genes are TRBV7-8 and TRBJ2-5; 10 bases fit TRBD2. Germline CDR1 reads SGHVS; CDR2 reads FQNEAQ. The ends lost 0 bases at V and 3 bases at J; junction bases unmatched: 10. The CDR3 loop spans 18 amino acids. CDR3 loop: CASSLALVGLAEKETQYF. CDR3 nucleotide sequence: TGTGCCAGCAGCTTAGCGCTCGTTGGACTAGCGGAGAAAGAGACCCAGTACTTC.

This clone has only a few counts. J is TRBJ2-1 and V is TRBV5-5, with TRBD2 matching 14 bases. CDR1 and CDR2 (germline): SGHKS, YYEKEE (reference sequence). This CDR3 has 15 residues. Trimming at V came to 4 bases and at J to 15 bases, leaving 12 bases not matched to a gene. CDR3 sequence (DNA): TGTGCCAGCAGCCTCTCGGGACTAGCGGGGGTCGAGGGGTTCTTC. Translated, it gives CASSLSGLAGVEGFF.

This chain uses TRBV5-6 with TRBJ1-1, with D hard to call. Looked up from germline, CDR1 is SGHDT and CDR2 is YYEEEE. The ends were cut back, 0 bases at V and 5 bases at J, with 5 bases in the middle. The CDR3 extends over 12 amino acids. The CDR3 DNA follows: TGTGCCAGCAGCTTGGGTCCGACTGAAGCTTTCTTT. Amino acid sequence: CASSLGPTEAFF.

The rearrangement uses TRBV7-8 and TRBJ2-5; 8 positions agree with TRBD1. The CDR3 loop spans 15 amino acids. The germline V gene has CDR1 SGHVS and CDR2 FQNEAQ. Trimming took 0 bases from V and 7 from J; bases not matched to a gene: 7. CDR3 amino acids: CASSLADRGMWTQYF. CDR3 bases: TGTGCCAGCAGCTTAGCCGACAGGGGAATGTGGACCCAGTACTTC.

The chain is built from TRBV28 and TRBJ2-3; D is perhaps TRBD2 (6 bases). The CDR3 covers 15 residues. Germline CDR1 is MDHEN and CDR2 is SYDVKM. V was pared by 3 bases and J by 0 bases, with 10 bases between. CDR3 bases: TGTGCCAGCAGTTTCGGCGGGGCTAGCACAGATACGCAGTATTTT. Its protein product is CASSFGGASTDTQYF.